This entry describes one T cell receptor beta chain. This record comes from a study of blood T cell repertoires in COVID-19. Cohorts were assigned according to the clinical history that participants reported. Assay used: immunoSEQ multiplex PCR; TCRdb lists only in-frame clones, some missing. The sample includes hundreds of thousands of clones, roughly 90% of them seen just once. The CDR3 is 17 residues long. V dropped 0 bases and J dropped 7; count of bases not matched to a gene: 12. Germline V gene sequence: CDR1 KGHSH, CDR2 LQKENI. The chain employs TRBV18 and TRBJ2-3, with 8 bases lining up with TRBD1. The sequenced sample consisted of PBMCs or T cells enriched from blood (not recorded which). This receptor was identified in a man aged 60 to 69 who had recovered from COVID-19. The CDR3 nucleotides are TGTGCCAGCTCACCACCGATGGTCTCAGGGGGCTTGAATACGCAGTATTTT. Amino acids: CASSPPMVSGGLNTQYF. Drawing the rest from reference TRBV18 and TRBJ2-3, the complete variable domain is NAGVMQNPRHLVRRRGQEARLRCSPMKGHSHVYWYRQLPEEGLKFMVYLQKENIIDESGMPKERFSAEFPKEGPSILRIQQVVRGDSAAYFCASSPPMVSGGLNTQYFGPGTRLTVL.